The 19 T cell receptor beta chains below all came from one sample that was sequenced in a study of blood T cell repertoires in COVID-19. The method was immunoSEQ multiplex PCR; TCRdb's version includes in-frame clones alone and lacks a portion of them. There are 100,000 to 150,000 clones in the sample; about 83% occur only once, and 12% lies in the top ten. The sequenced sample consisted of peripheral blood. The receptors stem from a man aged 60-69 years with acute or convalescent COVID-19.

V gene TRBV9 combines with J gene TRBJ2-3; perhaps TRBD1 as D (6 bases). The CDR3 length is 14 residues. Germline V gives CDR1 SGDLS, CDR2 YYNGEE. V lost 0 bases to trimming and J lost 6 bases, with 11 bases between them. CDR3 coding DNA: TGTGCCAGCAGCGTAGCTTCAGGGGCCGATACGCAGTATTTT. Protein: CASSVASGADTQYF.

V and J are TRBV2 and TRBJ1-1, with D perhaps TRBD1 (5 bases). Germline lookup yields CDR1 SNHLY and CDR2 FYNNEI. This CDR3 spans 14 amino acids. Trimming removed 6 bases at V and 1 base at J, with 12 bases between. The chain's CDR3 is CASSPGLENTEAFF. The CDR3, as DNA: TGTGCCAGCAGCCCGGGACTAGAGAACACTGAAGCTTTCTTT.

V gene TRBV5-1 combines with J gene TRBJ2-7, with 11 bases fitting TRBD1. V lost 6 bases to trimming and J lost 5 bases; unmatched junction nucleotides: 7. Per the germline V gene, CDR1 is SGHRS and CDR2 is YFSETQ. This CDR3 has 14 amino acids. The chain's CDR3 is CASTDGTGGDEQYF. CDR3 coding DNA: TGCGCCAGCACCGACGGGACAGGGGGTGACGAGCAGTACTTC.

The chain is built from TRBV10-3 and TRBJ2-3; D gene uncertain. Germline values: CDR1 ENHRY, CDR2 SYGVKD. The CDR3 has 10 residues. The V end lost 10 bases, the J end lost 4 bases, and 6 bases lay between the germline ends. CDR3 in DNA: TGTGCCACCGAGGCAGATACGCAGTATTTT. Its protein product is CATEADTQYF.

The chain carries TRBV10-1 and TRBJ2-7; perhaps TRBD2 as D (5 bases). The germline CDR1 and CDR2 sequences are WNHNN and SYGVQD (reference sequence). The CDR3 sequence is 13 residues long. The germline V and J ends were trimmed by 3 bases and 1 base, with 7 bases remaining between them. The CDR3 protein is CASSDGSSYEQYF. The CDR3 DNA is TGCGCCAGCAGTGATGGGAGTTCCTACGAGCAGTACTTC.

The CDR3, as DNA: TGTGCCAGCAGTTACGACAGCACCTATGGCTACACCTTC. Protein: CASSYDSTYGYTF. V usage is TRBV6-2 or TRBV6-3 and J usage is TRBJ1-2; TRBD1 is a possible D gene (5 bases). Germline V gene lookup returns CDR1 MNHEY and CDR2 SVGEGT. This CDR3 comprises 13 residues. Trimming shortened V by 2 bases and J by 4 bases, and 8 bases separated the two germline ends.

The genes are TRBV6-5 and TRBJ1-3, with D maybe TRBD1 (6 bases). Trimming took off 2 bases at V and 0 bases at J, with 8 bases between the two ends. The CDR3 loop spans 15 amino acids. Per germline, CDR1 MNHEY and CDR2 SVGAGI. CDR3 amino acids: CASSYGGNSGNTIYF. Written as DNA, the CDR3 is TGTGCCAGCAGTTACGGGGGCAACTCTGGAAACACCATATATTTT.

The chain recombines TRBV7-9 with TRBJ1-2; D is unclear. CDR3 length equals 14 residues. Trimming took 7 bases from V and 4 from J, leaving 16 bases between them. CDR1 is SEHNR and CDR2 is FQNEAQ in the germline V gene (reference sequence). This chain's CDR3 is CASTPGGSFYGYTF. CDR3 sequence (DNA): TGTGCCAGCACCCCAGGAGGGTCATTCTATGGCTACACCTTC. Full variable domain (remainder filled in from reference TRBV7-9 and TRBJ1-2): DTGVSQNPRHKITKRGQNVTFRCDPISEHNRLYWYRQTLGQGPEFLTYFQNEAQLEKSRLLSDRFSAERPKGSFSTLEIQRTEQGDSAMYLCASTPGGSFYGYTFGSGTRLTVV.

The V and J genes are TRBV28 and TRBJ2-2, with D possibly TRBD2 on 5 matching bases. Germline V gene lookup returns CDR1 MDHEN and CDR2 SYDVKM. This CDR3 has 17 amino acids. V lost 3 bases and J 0 bases, leaving 14 bases between the germline ends. CDR3 sequence reads: CASSFPTLGPNTGELFF. CDR3 DNA sequence: TGTGCCAGCAGTTTCCCCACACTAGGACCGAACACCGGGGAGCTGTTTTTT.

The rearrangement uses TRBV25-1 and TRBJ1-4; 7 bases fit TRBD1. The V segment lost 0 bases and the J segment 8 bases; nucleotides outside the gene matches: 6. The CDR3 consists of 15 residues. In germline, CDR1 is MGHDK, CDR2 SYGVNS. DNA of the CDR3: TGTGCCAGCAGTGAATATAAGGGACAGAGGGAAAAACTGTTTTTT. Amino acid sequence: CASSEYKGQREKLFF.

V gene TRBV27 combines with J gene TRBJ1-1; D gene uncertain. CDR1 and CDR2 from the germline V gene are MNHEY and SMNVEV (reference sequence). This CDR3 has 12 residues. Trimming cost V 6 bases and J 4 bases, with 9 bases left between them. Written as DNA, the CDR3 is TGTGCCAGCAGCCCTCGGGGCACTGAAGCTTTCTTT. This translates into CASSPRGTEAFF.

Points on this clone: An end of the junction differs from the germline gene, which may be a read error. The chain combines TRBV7-7 with TRBJ1-4; a possible D gene is TRBD1 (5 bases). The CDR3 is made up of 15 amino acids. Germline CDR1 reads SSHAT; CDR2 reads FNYEAQ (reference sequence). The CDR3 DNA sequence: TGTGCTAGCAGCTTGACGGGACGGGAGAATGAAAAACTGTTTTTT. Translation gives CASSLTGRENEKLFF.

The chain couples TRBV30 to TRBJ2-7; TRBD2 matches at 10 bases. The J segment lost 4 bases and the V segment lost 3 bases, leaving 6 bases of the junction unmatched. Germline V CDR1 and CDR2: GTSNPN, SVGIG (reference sequence). CDR3 length equals 14 residues. The CDR3 coding sequence is TGTGCCTGGAGGGTTTGGACTAGCGGATACGAGCAGTACTTC. Residues: CAWRVWTSGYEQYF. Full variable domain (missing parts from reference TRBV30 and TRBJ2-7): SQTIHQWPATLVQPVGSPLSLECTVEGTSNPNLYWYRQAAGRGLQLLFYSVGIGQISSEVPQNLSASRPQDRQFILSSKKLLLSDSGFYLCAWRVWTSGYEQYFGPGTRLTVT.

The sample holds a few counts of this clone. The same CDR3 arises from other DNA sequences in this sample as well. The chain couples TRBV18 to TRBJ1-1, with D possibly being TRBD1 (6 bases). V shed 1 base and J shed 1 base, with 7 bases lying between them. The CDR3 loop spans 14 amino acids. Germline V gives CDR1 KGHSH, CDR2 LQKENI. This CDR3 reads CASSPQQGNTEAFF. The CDR3, as DNA: TGTGCCAGCTCACCACAACAGGGGAACACTGAAGCTTTCTTT.

The genes are TRBV9 and TRBJ2-7; TRBD2 agrees at 13 bases. Germline-derived CDR1 and CDR2 are SGDLS and YYNGEE. CDR3 length: 15 amino acids. Trimming removed 3 bases from V and 6 bases from J; junction bases left unmatched: 6. The CDR3 sequence is CASSATSGRAAEQYF. In DNA, the CDR3 is TGTGCCAGCAGCGCAACTAGCGGGAGGGCCGCCGAGCAGTACTTC.

The chain joins TRBV18 to TRBJ1-5; D may be TRBD1 (6 bases). Deletions cut 5 bases from V and 2 bases from J, with 10 bases between. The CDR3 runs to 14 residues. The germline CDR1 and CDR2 sequences are KGHSH and LQKENI. This chain's CDR3 is CASSYSGGNQPQHF. The CDR3 nucleotides read TGTGCCAGCTCATATTCAGGGGGCAATCAGCCCCAGCATTTT.

CDR3 DNA: TGTGCCAGCAGTTTGACGGGAGGGCATAGTGAGCAGTTCTTC. Its protein product is CASSLTGGHSEQFF. This rearrangement joins TRBV28 to TRBJ2-1; 8 nucleotides match TRBD2. The J segment lost 9 bases and the V segment lost 3 bases, leaving 7 bases of the junction unmatched. CDR1 and CDR2 from the germline V gene are MDHEN and SYDVKM. This CDR3 region has 14 residues.

The rearrangement links TRBV9 to TRBJ1-3, with a possible D match to TRBD1 (5 bases). Trimming took off 3 bases at V and 2 bases at J, with 12 bases between the two ends. The CDR3 covers 15 residues. Germline CDR1 reads SGDLS; CDR2 reads YYNGEE. CDR3 sequence: CASSAAQGPGNTIYF. Written as DNA, the CDR3 is TGTGCCAGCAGCGCCGCTCAGGGTCCTGGAAACACCATATATTTT. The full variable domain, its missing parts supplied by reference TRBV9 and TRBJ1-3, is DSGVTQTPKHLITATGQRVTLRCSPRSGDLSVYWYQQSLDQGLQFLIQYYNGEERAKGNILERFSAQQFPDLHSELNLSSLELGDSALYFCASSAAQGPGNTIYFGEGSWLTVV.

The chain combines TRBV5-6 with TRBJ2-1; TRBD1 matches at 10 bases. The germline CDR1 and CDR2 sequences are SGHDT and YYEEEE. V shed 4 bases and J 5 bases; nucleotides not matched to a gene: 9. The CDR3 covers 16 residues. The CDR3 is CASSTPGQGIDNEQFF. The DNA for the CDR3 is TGTGCCAGCAGCACCCCGGGACAGGGGATCGACAATGAGCAGTTCTTC.